Below, 24 T cell receptor beta chains from the same sample are listed, as sequenced in a study of blood T cell repertoires in COVID-19. Using immunoSEQ multiplex PCR, the repertoire was profiled, and TCRdb retains in-frame clones only, with some absent. The sample has fewer than 200,000 clones; roughly 84% are singletons. The sequencing sample was made of peripheral blood. Source of these receptors: a woman aged 50 to 60 with COVID-19, enrolled during active disease.

This chain joins TRBV29-1 and TRBJ2-7, with D perhaps matching TRBD2 (7 bases). The V gene's germline CDR1 is SQVTM and CDR2 ANQGSEA. V lost 4 bases, J lost 2 bases, and 15 bases lay in between. CDR3 length: 14 amino acids. CDR3: CSVVAGASPYEQYF. The CDR3 DNA sequence: TGCAGCGTTGTGGCGGGGGCTTCGCCCTACGAGCAGTACTTC.

This chain uses TRBV24-1 with TRBJ2-3; 10 nucleotides agree with TRBD2. Unmatched junction bases numbered 10, after V lost 4 bases and J lost 4 bases. CDR1 KGHDR and CDR2 SFDVKD come from the germline V gene. CDR3 length: 17 residues. The CDR3 reads CATSDSLAGGGADTQYF. CDR3 sequence (DNA): TGTGCCACCAGTGACTCCTTAGCGGGGGGAGGGGCAGATACGCAGTATTTT.

V gene TRBV2 combines with J gene TRBJ1-1; 8 bases are a match to TRBD1. Per germline, CDR1 SNHLY and CDR2 FYNNEI. The junction had 2 bases not matched to a gene; V was cut back by 8 bases and J by 3 bases. The CDR3 is made up of 12 amino acids. CDR3 in amino acids: CASGQGHTEAFF. For the CDR3, the DNA is TGTGCCAGCGGACAGGGTCACACTGAAGCTTTCTTT.

The chain combines TRBV19 with TRBJ2-7; 9 nucleotides agree with TRBD1. The CDR3 is 14 residues long. The germline gives CDR1 LNHDA, CDR2 SQIVND (reference sequence). V was clipped by 4 bases and J by 6 bases; unmatched bases: 7. CDR3 sequence reads: CASSTTGTGFEQYF. CDR3 nucleotide sequence: TGTGCCAGTAGTACCACCGGGACAGGGTTCGAGCAGTACTTC. The full variable domain, with the rest looked up from reference TRBV19 and TRBJ2-7, is DGGITQSPKYLFRKEGQNVTLSCEQNLNHDAMYWYRQDPGQGLRLIYYSQIVNDFQKGDIAEGYSVSREKKESFPLTVTSAQKNPTAFYLCASSTTGTGFEQYFGPGTRLTVT.

V and J are TRBV2 and TRBJ1-2; TRBD1 agrees at 9 bases. Germline values: CDR1 SNHLY, CDR2 FYNNEI. The length of the CDR3 is 14 residues. V dropped 6 bases and J dropped 5; count of bases not matched to a gene: 7. The CDR3 loop is CASSHRGLSYGYTF. CDR3 DNA sequence: TGTGCCAGCAGCCACAGGGGGCTAAGTTATGGCTACACCTTC.

In this sample, this clone turned up once. This chain joins TRBV25-1 and TRBJ1-4; D unclear. The CDR3 loop spans 15 amino acids. Per germline, CDR1 MGHDK and CDR2 SYGVNS. Trimming pared 4 bases from V and 0 bases from J, leaving 9 bases between. The CDR3 DNA follows: TGTGCCAGCAGTGCCGACTTGACAACTAATGAAAAACTGTTTTTT. This encodes CASSADLTTNEKLFF.

V is TRBV4-1 and J is TRBJ2-3, with 10 bases matching TRBD2. The CDR3 has 15 amino acids. V trimming: 0 bases; J trimming: 7 bases; junction bases outside the gene matches: 4. Germline-derived CDR1 and CDR2 are MGHRA and YSYEKL. The CDR3 nucleotides are TGCGCCAGCAGCCAAGAGCCAGCGGGGGGGCATACGCAGTATTTT. Protein: CASSQEPAGGHTQYF.

CDR3 sequence (DNA): TGTGCCAGCAGTTTCCGTAACCAGGGACTCAGAGGCTACACCTTC. This encodes CASSFRNQGLRGYTF. V is TRBV27 and J is TRBJ1-2, with D possibly matching TRBD1 (5 bases). CDR1 and CDR2 from the germline V gene are MNHEY and SMNVEV (reference sequence). The CDR3 is 15 residues long. Trimming took off 3 bases at V and 8 bases at J, with 19 bases between the two ends.

This clone has just a few counts. The V and J genes are TRBV6-6 and TRBJ2-2, with TRBD2 as a possible D gene (6 bases). The CDR3 sequence is 19 residues long. Germline CDR1 MNHNY, CDR2 SVGAGI (reference sequence). Trimming took 5 bases from V and 0 from J, leaving 22 bases between them. The CDR3 sequence is CASSPERLGRFPNTGELFF. The CDR3 nucleotides read TGTGCCAGCAGTCCGGAGAGATTGGGGAGGTTCCCGAACACCGGGGAGCTGTTTTTT.

J is TRBJ1-1 and V is TRBV5-4; 7 nucleotides agree with TRBD1. There are 17 residues in the CDR3. The ends lost 0 bases at V and 0 bases at J; junction bases unmatched: 8. CDR1 is SGHNT and CDR2 is YYREEE in the germline V gene (reference sequence). DNA for the CDR3: TGTGCCAGCAGCTTGGGGGGACAGAGCCAAATGAACACTGAAGCTTTCTTT. It codes for CASSLGGQSQMNTEAFF.

This rearrangement joins TRBV3-1 (or the pseudogene TRBV3-2) to TRBJ2-5; TRBD2 agrees at 9 bases. Losses at the gene ends were 6 bases for V and 5 bases for J; bases not matched to a gene: 16. CDR3 size: 17 residues. Germline-derived CDR1 and CDR2 are LGHDT and YNNKEL (reference sequence). The CDR3 loop is CASSLDVAGDPGETQYF. In nucleotides, the CDR3 is TGTGCCAGCAGTCTAGATGTAGCGGGGGACCCCGGGGAGACCCAGTACTTC.

The chain joins TRBV19 to TRBJ1-4, with no clear D. Germline V CDR1 and CDR2: LNHDA, SQIVND (reference sequence). This CDR3 contains 13 residues. Trimming cost V 7 bases and J 0 bases, with 6 bases left between them. CDR3 nucleotides: TGTGCCAGTAATGCAGCAACTAATGAAAAACTGTTTTTT. It codes for CASNAATNEKLFF.

The chain uses TRBV9 and TRBJ2-7; the D gene is possibly TRBD1 (6 bases). Germline V gene lookup returns CDR1 SGDLS and CDR2 YYNGEE. V was trimmed by 3 bases and J by 5 bases, leaving 12 bases between them. The CDR3 extends over 13 amino acids. Here the CDR3 reads CASSAQGFHEQYF. The CDR3 nucleotides are TGTGCCAGCAGCGCCCAGGGGTTCCACGAGCAGTACTTC.

The rearrangement uses TRBV6-1 and TRBJ2-3; 9 bases agree with TRBD1. Germline assignment: CDR1 MNHNS and CDR2 SASEGT. The V segment lost 4 bases and the J segment 0 bases; nucleotides outside the gene matches: 11. The CDR3 is made up of 18 amino acids. CDR3 loop: CASSARDRDYTSTDTQYF. The CDR3 DNA reads as TGTGCCAGCAGTGCGCGGGACAGGGATTACACTAGCACAGATACGCAGTATTTT.

In this sample, this clone turned up once. This chain links TRBV2 with TRBJ2-7; D is undetermined. Trimming shortened V by 2 bases and J by 1 base, and 6 bases separated the two germline ends. CDR1 is SNHLY, CDR2 FYNNEI, per germline. The CDR3 runs 13 residues. In DNA, the CDR3 is TGTGCCAGCAGTGAACAGGATTCCTACGAGCAGTACTTC. Translating gives CASSEQDSYEQYF. Combining the CDR3 with reference TRBV2 and TRBJ2-7 gives the whole variable domain EPEVTQTPSHQVTQMGQEVILRCVPISNHLYFYWYRQILGQKVEFLVSFYNNEISEKSEIFDDQFSVERPDGSNFTLKIRSTKLEDSAMYFCASSEQDSYEQYFGPGTRLTVT.

The genes are TRBV9 and TRBJ2-1; TRBD2 matches 7 bases. The J segment lost 7 bases and the V segment lost 0 bases, leaving 7 bases of the junction unmatched. CDR1 and CDR2 (germline): SGDLS, YYNGEE. The CDR3 contains 15 residues. CDR3: CASSVVGAGRNEQFF. The CDR3 coding sequence is TGTGCCAGCAGCGTAGTGGGAGCGGGGAGGAATGAGCAGTTCTTC.

V is TRBV29-1 and J is TRBJ2-3; D is uncertain. Germline V gene sequence: CDR1 SQVTM, CDR2 ANQGSEA. The CDR3 has 13 amino acids. Trimming pared 7 bases from V and 0 bases from J, leaving 11 bases between. The CDR3 spells CSAAYPSTDTQYF. DNA of the CDR3: TGCAGCGCGGCTTATCCTAGCACAGATACGCAGTATTTT.

The chain carries TRBV11-2 and TRBJ2-2; 10 nucleotides match TRBD2. The CDR3 extends over 16 amino acids. Trimming at V came to 5 bases and at J to 5 bases, leaving 8 bases not matched to a gene. Germline-derived CDR1 and CDR2 are SGHAT and FQNNGV. CDR3 amino acids: CASSPASGGDTGELFF. DNA for the CDR3: TGTGCCAGCAGCCCCGCTAGCGGGGGCGATACCGGGGAGCTGTTTTTT.

The chain uses TRBV4-1 and TRBJ1-1; 9 bases agree with TRBD1. CDR1 and CDR2 from the germline V gene are MGHRA and YSYEKL. V was clipped by 0 bases and J by 6 bases; unmatched bases: 5. This CDR3 has 15 amino acids. The DNA of the CDR3 is TGCGCCAGCAGCCAAGATGGGACAGGGAGGCCTGAAGCTTTCTTT. Amino acids: CASSQDGTGRPEAFF.

V gene TRBV11-2 combines with J gene TRBJ2-1; a weak D match, TRBD2 (6 bases). The germline V gene has CDR1 SGHAT and CDR2 FQNNGV. The CDR3 loop spans 13 amino acids. The V and J ends lost 3 bases and 7 bases respectively, with 10 bases between them. The CDR3 bases are TGTGCCAGCAGCTTTAGACTAGGTAATGAGCAGTTCTTC. Translated, it gives CASSFRLGNEQFF.

The V gene is TRBV12-5, the J gene TRBJ2-1, with 9 positions matching TRBD1. The J segment lost 2 bases and the V segment lost 5 bases, leaving 13 bases of the junction unmatched. CDR3 length equals 18 residues. Looked up from germline, CDR1 is LGHNT and CDR2 is FRNRAP. The CDR3 region has the DNA TGTGCTAGTGGTACAACAGCCCAGGACAGGGGCCCCTACAATGAGCAGTTCTTC. Its protein product is CASGTTAQDRGPYNEQFF.

The CDR3: CASSLYRGGYNEQFF. The CDR3, as DNA: TGTGCCAGCAGCTTATACAGGGGTGGGTACAATGAGCAGTTCTTC. This rearrangement joins TRBV11-1 to TRBJ2-1; TRBD1 matches 7 bases. There are 15 residues in the CDR3. In germline, CDR1 is SGHAT, CDR2 FQDESV (reference sequence). Trimming took 2 bases from V and 4 from J; bases not matched to a gene: 5.

The CDR3 reads CASSTGTGGISYEQYF. The CDR3 DNA reads TGTGCCAGCAGCACTGGGACAGGGGGGATCTCCTACGAGCAGTACTTC. The chain uses TRBV7-8 and TRBJ2-7; TRBD1 aligns across 11 bases. The CDR3 has 16 residues. Trimming cost V 5 bases and J 0 bases; bases outside gene matches: 6. Germline-derived CDR1 and CDR2 are SGHVS and FQNEAQ.

A few counts support this clone. The J gene is TRBJ2-7, the V gene TRBV19; D perhaps matches TRBD1 (6 bases). The CDR3 is 14 amino acids. Germline CDR1 is LNHDA and CDR2 is SQIVND (reference sequence). V was clipped by 6 bases and J by 0 bases, with 12 bases between them. In nucleotides, the CDR3 is TGTGCCAGTAGCGATTACAGGGACTCCTACGAGCAGTACTTC. Translated: CASSDYRDSYEQYF.